These 2 T cell receptor beta chains came from one sample sequenced in a study of cytomegalovirus exposure and HLA in healthy donors. The PCR used 60 Vbeta and 13 Jbeta primers. The method was immunoSEQ multiplex PCR; TCRdb's version includes in-frame clones alone and lacks a portion of them. The sample records approximately 54,000 clones, 82% being singletons. The sequenced sample consisted of PBMCs. Receptor source: a woman aged 18-35 years in good health and CMV-seronegative.

This sequence joins TRBV9 and TRBJ2-7; TRBD1 matches 11 bases. V lost 4 bases to trimming and J lost 3 bases; unmatched junction nucleotides: 6. CDR1 SGDLS and CDR2 YYNGEE come from the germline V gene. The CDR3 spans 15 residues. CDR3: CASSLRDRGGYEQYF. In nucleotides, the CDR3 is TGTGCCAGCAGCCTACGGGACAGGGGGGGCTACGAGCAGTACTTC.

The rearrangement links TRBV5-1 to TRBJ1-4; D is ambiguous. The CDR3 is 14 residues long. V was shortened by 2 bases and J by 8 bases, with 13 bases between the two germline ends. Germline CDR1 is SGHRS and CDR2 is YFSETQ. The DNA of the CDR3 is TGCGCCAGCAGCTTAGACTATCCCGGGGAAAAACTGTTTTTT. It yields the protein CASSLDYPGEKLFF.